This T cell receptor (beta chain) comes out of a study of blood T cell repertoires in COVID-19 (dated by TCRdb to the early 2020s). About the investigation overall: The collaborator samples originated in the United States, Italy and Spain and spanned the acute and convalescent phases of COVID-19. Subjects who had been exposed to COVID-19, were actively infected with it, or had recovered from it provided the deeply sampled blood TCRbeta repertoires that made up the dataset. The prospective study material was composed of cDNA or gDNA derived from T cells, B-cell-depleted T cells, or PBMCs. The repertoires were released in a freely available public database meant as a resource for research on the immune response to SARS-CoV-2. Sample metadata almost always included a de-identified subject ID, COVID-19 status, age in years and sex. Where available, HLA class I and class II types were taken from metadata supplied by the sample provider and were not determined by assay-based typing. The samples were drawn from the first 160 participants of the ongoing ImmuneRACE study and from over a thousand subjects provided by 6 global collaborators.

The immunoSEQ Assay, a bias-controlled multiplex PCR, was used to amplify TCRbeta CDR3 regions from genomic DNA. Concerning the study's data processing: Nucleated cell counts per sample were estimated from amplification of reference gene primers within the assay. Sequence reads were collapsed and filtered to measure the absolute abundance of every unique TCRbeta CDR3 rearrangement. For each sample, productive Simpson clonality was calculated as the square root of Simpson's diversity index over productive rearrangements. TCRdb took over this immuneACCESS table, retaining in-frame rearrangements with V and J assigned. Such tables are incomplete; in checked studies, under half of the missing clones stem from an unresolved V gene, and the remainder is unexplained. The DNA was the basis for D and trimming; V, J and clone size are from that table. The sample profile shows some 300,000 clones; roughly 86% of them were found once. About 1% of the sample rests with the top ten.

In the prospective study, participants were 18 to 89 years old, resided in approximately 22 geographic areas of the United States, and were enrolled through a virtual design. In the prospective study, participants were assigned to cohorts based on the clinical history participants reported in a screening survey and a study questionnaire. For ImmuneRACE Cohort 3, a participant was defined as recovered based on two consecutive negative NP/OP PCR tests, clearance by a healthcare professional, or resolution of symptoms. Each participant in the prospective study had whole blood, serum and a nasopharyngeal or oropharyngeal swab collected by mobile phlebotomists. Participants in the prospective study had the option to provide additional blood draws and questionnaires over a roughly 2-month period. Blood samples from the prospective study were shipped frozen or at room temperature prior to DNA extraction.

Results the study describes overall, beyond this receptor: The amount of clinical and demographic metadata varied by source and participant and was provided uncurated.

From its cysteine to its phenylalanine, the CDR3 spans 13 amino acids. CDR3 DNA is the only sequence kept; it has 39 bases, read in frame from the first base. CDR1 is given as KGHDR and CDR2 as SFDVKD, both from the germline V gene. V sheds 2 bases and J sheds 11 bases, leaving 12 bases between their ends. Remarks on this clone: Its antigen is still unknown. No base quality information exists; no much larger clone differs at one position.

The sample comprised PBMCs or T cells enriched from blood (not recorded which). This TCR derives from a woman aged 25 to 39 who had recovered from COVID-19. The chain links TRBV24-1 with TRBJ2-1; the best D guess is TRBD2, with 5 bases matching. CDR3 region: CATSDSSPTKQFF. The nucleotide sequence is given as TGTGCCACCAGTGATTCGTCTCCGACTAAGCAGTTCTTC.